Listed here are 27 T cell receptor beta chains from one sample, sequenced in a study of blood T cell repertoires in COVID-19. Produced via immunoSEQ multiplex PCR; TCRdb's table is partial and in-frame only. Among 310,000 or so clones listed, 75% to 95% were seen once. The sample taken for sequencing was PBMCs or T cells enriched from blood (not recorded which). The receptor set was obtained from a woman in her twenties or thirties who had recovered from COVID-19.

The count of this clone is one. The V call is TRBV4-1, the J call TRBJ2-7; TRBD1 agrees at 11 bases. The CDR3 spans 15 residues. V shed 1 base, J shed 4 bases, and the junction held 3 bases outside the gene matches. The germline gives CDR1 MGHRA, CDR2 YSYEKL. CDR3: CASSQGTGGMYEQYF. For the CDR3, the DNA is TGCGCCAGCAGCCAAGGGACAGGGGGCATGTACGAGCAGTACTTC.

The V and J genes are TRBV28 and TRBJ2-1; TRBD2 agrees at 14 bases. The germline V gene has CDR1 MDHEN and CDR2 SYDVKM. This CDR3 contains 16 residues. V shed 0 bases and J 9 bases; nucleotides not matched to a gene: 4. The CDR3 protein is CASSLWGTSGSGEQFF. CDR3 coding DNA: TGTGCCAGCAGTTTATGGGGGACTAGCGGGAGTGGTGAGCAGTTCTTC.

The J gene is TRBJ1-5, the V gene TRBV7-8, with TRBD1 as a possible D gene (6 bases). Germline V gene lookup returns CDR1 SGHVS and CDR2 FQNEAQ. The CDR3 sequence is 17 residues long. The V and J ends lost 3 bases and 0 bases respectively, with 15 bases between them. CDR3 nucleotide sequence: TGTGCCAGCAGCTTCCGTCAATTGGGGGCTAGCAATCAGCCCCAGCATTTT. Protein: CASSFRQLGASNQPQHF.

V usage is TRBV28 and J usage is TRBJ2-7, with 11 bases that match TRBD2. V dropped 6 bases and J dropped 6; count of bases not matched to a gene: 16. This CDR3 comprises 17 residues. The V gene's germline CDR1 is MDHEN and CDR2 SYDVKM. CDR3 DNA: TGTGCCAGCAGAGCTAGCGGGAGGTTACAAAAGGGGGGCGAGCAGTACTTC. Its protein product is CASRASGRLQKGGEQYF.

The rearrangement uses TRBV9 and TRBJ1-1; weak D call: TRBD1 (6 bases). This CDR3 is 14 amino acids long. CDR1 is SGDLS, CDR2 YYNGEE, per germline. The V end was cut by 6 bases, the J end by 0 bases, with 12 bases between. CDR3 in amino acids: CASTPDSMNTEAFF. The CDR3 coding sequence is TGTGCCAGCACCCCGGACAGCATGAACACTGAAGCTTTCTTT. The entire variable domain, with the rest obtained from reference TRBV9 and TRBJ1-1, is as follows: DSGVTQTPKHLITATGQRVTLRCSPRSGDLSVYWYQQSLDQGLQFLIQYYNGEERAKGNILERFSAQQFPDLHSELNLSSLELGDSALYFCASTPDSMNTEAFFGQGTRLTVV.

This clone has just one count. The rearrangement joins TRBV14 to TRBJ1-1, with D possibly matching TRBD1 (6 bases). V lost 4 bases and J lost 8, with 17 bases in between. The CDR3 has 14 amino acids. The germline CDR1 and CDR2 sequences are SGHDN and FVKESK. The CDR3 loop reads CASSLLDRITEAFF. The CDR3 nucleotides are TGTGCCAGCAGCCTTTTGGACAGAATTACAGAAGCTTTCTTT.

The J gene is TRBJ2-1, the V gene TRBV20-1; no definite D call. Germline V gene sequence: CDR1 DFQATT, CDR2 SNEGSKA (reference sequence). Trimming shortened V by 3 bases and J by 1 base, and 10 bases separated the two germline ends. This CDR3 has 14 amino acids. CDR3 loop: CSASDGSSYNEQFF. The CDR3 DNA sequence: TGCAGTGCTAGTGACGGGTCTTCCTACAATGAGCAGTTCTTC.

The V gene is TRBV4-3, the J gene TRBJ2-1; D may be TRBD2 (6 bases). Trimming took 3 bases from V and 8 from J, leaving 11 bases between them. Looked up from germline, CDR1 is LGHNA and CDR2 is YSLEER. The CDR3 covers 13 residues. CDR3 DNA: TGCGCCAGCAGCCAGGGGAGGACGTATGAGCAGTTCTTC. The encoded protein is CASSQGRTYEQFF.

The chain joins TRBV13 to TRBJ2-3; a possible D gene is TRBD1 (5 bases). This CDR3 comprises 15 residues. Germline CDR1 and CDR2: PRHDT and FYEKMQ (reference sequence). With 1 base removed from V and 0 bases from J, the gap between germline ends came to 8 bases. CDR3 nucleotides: TGTGCCAGCAGCTTAGCAGGGCGCAGCACAGATACGCAGTATTTT. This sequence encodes CASSLAGRSTDTQYF.

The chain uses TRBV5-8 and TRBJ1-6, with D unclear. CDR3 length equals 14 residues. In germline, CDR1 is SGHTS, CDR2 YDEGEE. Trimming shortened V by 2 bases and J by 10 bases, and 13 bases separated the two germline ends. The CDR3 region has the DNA TGTGCCAGCAGCTTTTCGGGGTTCGCATCACCCCTCCACTTT. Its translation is CASSFSGFASPLHF.

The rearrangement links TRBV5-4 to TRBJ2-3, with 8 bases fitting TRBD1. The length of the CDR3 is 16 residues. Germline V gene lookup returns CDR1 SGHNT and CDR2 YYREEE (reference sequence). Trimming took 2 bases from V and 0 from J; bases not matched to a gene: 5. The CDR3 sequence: CASSFPRTGSTDTQYF. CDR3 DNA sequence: TGTGCCAGCAGCTTCCCAAGGACAGGGAGCACAGATACGCAGTATTTT.

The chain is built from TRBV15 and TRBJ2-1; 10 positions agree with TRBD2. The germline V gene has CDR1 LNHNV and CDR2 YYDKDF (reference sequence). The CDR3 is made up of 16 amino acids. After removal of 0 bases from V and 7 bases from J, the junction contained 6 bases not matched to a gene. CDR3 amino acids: CATSRDLGLAENEQFF. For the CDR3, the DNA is TGTGCCACCAGCAGAGATCTAGGACTAGCGGAGAATGAGCAGTTCTTC.

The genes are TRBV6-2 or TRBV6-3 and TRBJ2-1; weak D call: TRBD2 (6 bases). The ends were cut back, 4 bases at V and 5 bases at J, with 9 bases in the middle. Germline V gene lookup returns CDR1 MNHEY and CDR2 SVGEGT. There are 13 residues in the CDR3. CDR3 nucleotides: TGTGCCAGCAGTTTGCCGGGGGACAATGAGCAGTTCTTC. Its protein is CASSLPGDNEQFF.

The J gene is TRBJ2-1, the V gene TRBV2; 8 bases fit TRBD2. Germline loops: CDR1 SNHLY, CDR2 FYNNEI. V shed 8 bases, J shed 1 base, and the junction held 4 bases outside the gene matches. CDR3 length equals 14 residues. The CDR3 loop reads CASLGTSSYNEQFF. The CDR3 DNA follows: TGTGCCAGCCTCGGGACTAGTTCCTACAATGAGCAGTTCTTC.

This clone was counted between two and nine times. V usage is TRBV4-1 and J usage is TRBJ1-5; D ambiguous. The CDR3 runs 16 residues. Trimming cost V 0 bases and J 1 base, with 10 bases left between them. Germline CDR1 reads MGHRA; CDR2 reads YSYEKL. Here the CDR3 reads CASSQEWAGSNQPQHF. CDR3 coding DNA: TGCGCCAGCAGCCAAGAGTGGGCCGGAAGCAATCAGCCCCAGCATTTT.

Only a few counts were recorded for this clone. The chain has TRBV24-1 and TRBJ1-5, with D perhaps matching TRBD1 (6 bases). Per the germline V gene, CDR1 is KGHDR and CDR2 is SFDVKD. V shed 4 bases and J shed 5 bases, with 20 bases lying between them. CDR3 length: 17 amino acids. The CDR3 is CATSDQTGTPSDQPQHF. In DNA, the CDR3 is TGTGCCACCAGTGACCAAACAGGGACCCCAAGTGATCAGCCCCAGCATTTT.

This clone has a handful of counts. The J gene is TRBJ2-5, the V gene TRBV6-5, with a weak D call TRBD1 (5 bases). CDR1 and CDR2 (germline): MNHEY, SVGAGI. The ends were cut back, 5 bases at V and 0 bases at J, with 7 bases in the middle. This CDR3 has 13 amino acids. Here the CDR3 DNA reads TGTGCCAGCAGTACCAGGGACCAAGAGACCCAGTACTTC. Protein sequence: CASSTRDQETQYF.

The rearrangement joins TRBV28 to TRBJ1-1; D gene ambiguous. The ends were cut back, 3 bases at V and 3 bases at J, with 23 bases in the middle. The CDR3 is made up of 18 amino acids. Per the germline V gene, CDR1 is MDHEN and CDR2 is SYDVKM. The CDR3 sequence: CASSFFFLANTRDTEAFF. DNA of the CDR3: TGTGCCAGCAGTTTTTTTTTCCTGGCAAATACTCGGGACACTGAAGCTTTCTTT.

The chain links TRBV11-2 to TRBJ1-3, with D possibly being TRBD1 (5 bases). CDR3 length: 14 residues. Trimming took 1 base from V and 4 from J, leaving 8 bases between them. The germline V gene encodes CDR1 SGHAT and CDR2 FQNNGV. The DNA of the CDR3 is TGTGCCAGCAGCTTAGGGGGCGACGGAAACACCATATATTTT. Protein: CASSLGGDGNTIYF.

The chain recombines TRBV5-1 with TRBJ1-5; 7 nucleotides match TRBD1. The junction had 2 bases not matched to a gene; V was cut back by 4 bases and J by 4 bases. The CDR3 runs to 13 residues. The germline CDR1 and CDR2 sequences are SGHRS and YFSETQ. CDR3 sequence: CASSPGQNQPQHF. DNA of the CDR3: TGCGCCAGCAGCCCGGGACAGAATCAGCCCCAGCATTTT.

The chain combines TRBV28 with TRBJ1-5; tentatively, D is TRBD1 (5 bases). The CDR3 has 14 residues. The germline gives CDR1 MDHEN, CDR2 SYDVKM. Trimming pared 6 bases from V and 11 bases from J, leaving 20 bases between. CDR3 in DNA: TGTGCCAGCAGCCTCCCATCAGGGAGGAGGACCCAGCATTTT. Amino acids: CASSLPSGRRTQHF.

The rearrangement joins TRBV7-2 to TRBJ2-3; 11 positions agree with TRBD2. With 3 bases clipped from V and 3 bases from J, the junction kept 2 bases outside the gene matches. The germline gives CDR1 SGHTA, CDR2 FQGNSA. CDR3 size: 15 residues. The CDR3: CASSFLAGGTDTQYF. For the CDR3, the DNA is TGTGCCAGCAGCTTTTTAGCGGGAGGGACAGATACGCAGTATTTT.

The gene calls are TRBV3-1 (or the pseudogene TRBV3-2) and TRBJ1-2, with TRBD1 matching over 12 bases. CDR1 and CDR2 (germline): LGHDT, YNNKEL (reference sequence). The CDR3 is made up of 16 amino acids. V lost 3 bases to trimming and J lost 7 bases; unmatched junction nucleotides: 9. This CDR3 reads CASSHRDRGRPGGYTF. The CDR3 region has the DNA TGTGCCAGCAGCCACCGGGACAGGGGGCGCCCCGGTGGCTACACCTTC.

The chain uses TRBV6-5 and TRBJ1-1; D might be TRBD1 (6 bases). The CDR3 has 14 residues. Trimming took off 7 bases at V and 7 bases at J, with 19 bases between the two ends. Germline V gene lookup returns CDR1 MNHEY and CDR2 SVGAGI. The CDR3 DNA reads TGTGCCAGCAACAAGTTACAGGGCGGAAATGAAGCTTTCTTT. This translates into CASNKLQGGNEAFF.

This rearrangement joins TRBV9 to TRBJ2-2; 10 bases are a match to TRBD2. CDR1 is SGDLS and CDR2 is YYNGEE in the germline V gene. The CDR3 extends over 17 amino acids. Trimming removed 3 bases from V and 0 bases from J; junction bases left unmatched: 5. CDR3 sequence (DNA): TGTGCCAGCAGCGATCCTAGCGGGGGACCGAACACCGGGGAGCTGTTTTTT. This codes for CASSDPSGGPNTGELFF.

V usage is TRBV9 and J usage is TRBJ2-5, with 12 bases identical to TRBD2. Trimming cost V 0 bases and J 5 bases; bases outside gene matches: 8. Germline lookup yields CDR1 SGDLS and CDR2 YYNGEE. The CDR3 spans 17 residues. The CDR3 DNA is TGTGCCAGCAGCGTAGACGCTAGCGGGAGGGCTCGGGAGACCCAGTACTTC. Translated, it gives CASSVDASGRARETQYF. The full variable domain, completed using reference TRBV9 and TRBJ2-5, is DSGVTQTPKHLITATGQRVTLRCSPRSGDLSVYWYQQSLDQGLQFLIQYYNGEERAKGNILERFSAQQFPDLHSELNLSSLELGDSALYFCASSVDASGRARETQYFGPGTRLLVL.

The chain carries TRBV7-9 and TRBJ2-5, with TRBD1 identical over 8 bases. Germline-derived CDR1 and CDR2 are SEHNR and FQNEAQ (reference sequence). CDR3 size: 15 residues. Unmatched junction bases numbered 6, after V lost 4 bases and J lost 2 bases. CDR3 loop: CASSSGTGIQETQYF. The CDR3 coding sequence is TGTGCCAGCAGCTCCGGGACAGGCATTCAAGAGACCCAGTACTTC.